This T cell receptor (beta chain) is from a study of OX40 agonist ivuxolimab in advanced cancers. For the wider study: Ivuxolimab was a fully human IgG2 agonistic monoclonal antibody targeting the costimulatory receptor OX40 (CD134). The paper covers the monotherapy dose-escalation part of the phase I ivuxolimab trial, which included N of about 50 patients. Among the approximately 50 dose-escalation patients, some 20 had hepatocellular carcinoma, approximately 15 melanoma, 9 renal cell carcinoma and 9 head and neck cancer. Intravenous ivuxolimab was administered to patients every 2 weeks at six dose levels: 0.01, 0.1, 0.3, 1.5, 3 and 10 mg/kg. The point of sequencing TCRbeta in the periphery was to test whether ivuxolimab changed TCR sequence diversity and drove clonal T-cell expansion. Prior anti-PD-1, anti-PD-L1 or anti-CTLA-4 therapy was permitted, and less than 45% of dose-escalation patients had received checkpoint inhibitors. The dose-escalation cohort was roughly 87% male with a mean age of 60 years, ranging from roughly 20 to 80. Partial responses occurred in three dose-escalation patients: two with cutaneous melanoma and one with hepatocellular carcinoma. Findings and caveats that apply to the study as a whole: Low levels of normalized T-cell clonal expansion were also shown by some nonresponding patients. In the 0.1-3.0 mg/kg groups, partial responders had among the lowest normalized peripheral clonal expansion, particularly in CD8+ T cells. After ivuxolimab, CD8+ T cells had more expanded clones than CD4+ T cells on average. The antigen specificity of the peripheral T cells that underwent clonal expansion was not determined. At doses of 0.1 to 3.0 mg/kg, clonal expansion of both CD4+ and CD8+ T cells in blood was seen between baseline and week 6.

Patients with autoimmune disease history or receiving systemic immunosuppression were excluded from the trial. Peripheral blood for TCR sequencing was collected from all dose cohorts at baseline, on cycle 4 day 1, and on cycle 7 day 1. Samples came from an open-label, multicenter, first-in-human phase I dose-escalation trial of ivuxolimab. Adults with locally advanced or metastatic melanoma, renal cell, hepatocellular, or head and neck squamous cell carcinoma were enrolled in the trial. Before TCR sequencing, CD4+ T cells and CD8+ T cells from peripheral blood were sorted into separate populations. CDR1 MNHEY and CDR2 SMNVEV were looked up in the germline V gene (reference sequence). The V and J ends are trimmed by 5 bases and 4 bases, leaving 11 bases between them. There are 14 amino acids in the CDR3, from cysteine to phenylalanine inclusive. Only the CDR3 region is kept as DNA, spanning 42 bases read in frame from base 1.

As for this clone: Its antigen remains undetermined. Per-base quality was not reported, and no clone a single base away is much larger than it.

Genomic DNA was isolated from the sorted cells so that the TCRbeta CDR3 region could be sequenced. The immunoSEQ Assay was used for sequencing of TCRbeta CDR3 regions. The clones in this table, taken by TCRdb from immuneACCESS, are in-frame only. Not every clone is retained; where verified, under half of the shortfall comes from an unresolved V gene, and the cause of the rest is unknown. The sample table shows some 50,000 clones, and roughly 91% are seen once. 4.9% of the sample is held by the ten biggest clonotypes. The sequence joins TRBV27 to TRBJ2-2, with the identity of the D gene unclear. Sequenced here: CD4+ or CD8+ T cells sorted from blood, sampled in a trial of the OX40 agonist ivuxolimab. This TCR came from an adult with an advanced solid tumor such as melanoma, head and neck, liver or kidney cancer. The CDR3 corresponds to CASSVLGVTGELFF. The bases are TGTGCCAGCAGTGTCCTCGGCGTCACCGGGGAGCTGTTTTTT.